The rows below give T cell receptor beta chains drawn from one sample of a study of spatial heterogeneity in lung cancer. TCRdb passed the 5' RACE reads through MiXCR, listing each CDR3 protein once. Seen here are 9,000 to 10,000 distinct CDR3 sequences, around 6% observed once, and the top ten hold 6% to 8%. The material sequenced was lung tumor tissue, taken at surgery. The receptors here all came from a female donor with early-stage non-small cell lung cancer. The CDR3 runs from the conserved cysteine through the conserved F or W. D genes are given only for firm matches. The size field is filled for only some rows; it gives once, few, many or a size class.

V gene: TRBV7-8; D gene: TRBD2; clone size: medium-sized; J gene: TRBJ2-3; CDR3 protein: CASSPPSGKADTQYF; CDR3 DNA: TGTGCCAGCAGCCCTCCTAGCGGGAAAGCAGATACGCAGTATTTT
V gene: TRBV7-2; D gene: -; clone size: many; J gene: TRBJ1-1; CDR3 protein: CASSSLGGGSTEAFF; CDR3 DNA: TGTGCCAGCAGCTCCCTAGGGGGGGGAAGTACTGAAGCTTTCTTT
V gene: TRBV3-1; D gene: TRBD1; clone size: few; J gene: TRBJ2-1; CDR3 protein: CASSLTDRASNEQFF; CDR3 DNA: TGTGCCAGCAGCCTTACAGACAGGGCTAGTAATGAGCAGTTCTTC
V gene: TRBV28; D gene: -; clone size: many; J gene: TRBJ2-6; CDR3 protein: CASSPRGGAVSGANVLTF; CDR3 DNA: TGTGCCAGCAGTCCCCGCGGGGGCGCCGTCTCTGGGGCCAACGTCCTGACTTTC
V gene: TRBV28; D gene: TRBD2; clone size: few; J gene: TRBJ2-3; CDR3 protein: CASSSSGRARWTQYF; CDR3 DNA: TGTGCCAGCAGTTCTAGCGGGAGGGCCCGATGGACGCAGTATTTT
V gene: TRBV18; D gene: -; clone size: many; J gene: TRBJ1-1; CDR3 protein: CASSPYGSNTEAFF; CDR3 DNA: TGTGCCAGCTCACCGTACGGGTCGAACACTGAAGCTTTCTTT
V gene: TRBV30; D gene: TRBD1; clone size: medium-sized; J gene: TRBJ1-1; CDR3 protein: CAWSTGGSQGGTEAFF; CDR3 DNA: TGTGCCTGGAGTACGGGAGGATCTCAGGGGGGTACTGAAGCTTTCTTT
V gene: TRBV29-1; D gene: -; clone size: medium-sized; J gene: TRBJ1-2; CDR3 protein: CSVEDWFSGRVVGYGYTF; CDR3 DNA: TGCAGCGTTGAAGATTGGTTTAGTGGGAGGGTCGTTGGCTATGGCTACACCTTC
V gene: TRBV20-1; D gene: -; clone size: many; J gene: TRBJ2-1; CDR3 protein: CSATPNSVGEQFF; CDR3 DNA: TGCAGTGCTACGCCTAATAGCGTAGGTGAGCAGTTCTTC
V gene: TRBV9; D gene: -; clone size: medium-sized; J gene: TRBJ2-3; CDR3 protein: CASSVESTDTDTQYF; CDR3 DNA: TGTGCCAGCAGCGTAGAATCGACAGACACAGATACGCAGTATTTT
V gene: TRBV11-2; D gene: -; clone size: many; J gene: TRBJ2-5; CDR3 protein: CASSSRGRDGKETQYF; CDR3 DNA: TGTGCCAGCAGCTCTCGGGGGCGGGACGGAAAAGAGACCCAGTACTTC
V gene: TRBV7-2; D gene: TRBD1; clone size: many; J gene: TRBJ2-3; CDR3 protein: CASNRGADTQYF; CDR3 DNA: TGTGCCAGCAACAGGGGAGCAGATACGCAGTATTTT
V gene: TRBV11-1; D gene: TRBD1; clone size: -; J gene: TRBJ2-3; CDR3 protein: CASSSTAPGQRSTDTQYF; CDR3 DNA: TGTGCCAGCAGCTCAACAGCGCCGGGACAGAGAAGCACAGATACGCAGTATTTT
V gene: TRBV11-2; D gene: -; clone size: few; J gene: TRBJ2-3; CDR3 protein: CASSLEGPTDTQYF; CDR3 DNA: TGTGCCAGCAGCTTAGAGGGGCCCACAGATACGCAGTATTTT
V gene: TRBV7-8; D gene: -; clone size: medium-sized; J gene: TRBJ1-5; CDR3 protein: CASSFSGQSNQPQHF; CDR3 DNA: TGTGCCAGCAGCTTTTCAGGTCAAAGCAATCAGCCCCAGCATTTT
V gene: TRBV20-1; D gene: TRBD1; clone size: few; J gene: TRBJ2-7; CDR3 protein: CSARVGGAGGYEQYF; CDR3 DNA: TGCAGTGCTAGAGTAGGGGGCGCAGGGGGCTACGAGCAGTACTTC
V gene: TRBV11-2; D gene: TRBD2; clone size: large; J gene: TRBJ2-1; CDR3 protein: CASSKDGLAPDEQFF; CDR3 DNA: TGTGCCAGCAGCAAAGACGGACTAGCTCCCGATGAGCAGTTCTTC
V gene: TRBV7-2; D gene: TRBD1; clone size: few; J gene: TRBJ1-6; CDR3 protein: CASSRTGTVNSPLHF; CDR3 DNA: TGTGCCAGCAGCCGAACCGGGACAGTGAATTCACCCCTCCACTTT
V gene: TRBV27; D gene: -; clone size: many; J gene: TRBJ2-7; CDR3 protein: CASKGRVYEQYF; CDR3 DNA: TGTGCCAGCAAAGGCAGGGTGTACGAGCAGTACTTC
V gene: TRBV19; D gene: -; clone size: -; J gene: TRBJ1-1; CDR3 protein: CASSISRSANTEAFF; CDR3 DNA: TGTGCCAGTAGTATCTCCCGTTCCGCGAACACTGAAGCTTTCTTT
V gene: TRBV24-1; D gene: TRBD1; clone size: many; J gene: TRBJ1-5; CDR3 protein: CATSDFQTGSNQPQHF; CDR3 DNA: TGTGCCACCAGTGATTTTCAGACAGGGTCCAATCAGCCCCAGCATTTT
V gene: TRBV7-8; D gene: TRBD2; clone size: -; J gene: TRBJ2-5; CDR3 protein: CASSLGLAGGGGETQYF; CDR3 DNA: TGTGCCAGCAGCCTTGGACTAGCGGGAGGGGGCGGAGAGACCCAGTACTTC
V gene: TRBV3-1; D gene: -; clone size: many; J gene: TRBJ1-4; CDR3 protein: CASSQEGPGGLEKLFF; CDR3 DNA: TGTGCCAGCAGCCAAGAAGGGCCAGGTGGGCTTGAAAAACTGTTTTTT
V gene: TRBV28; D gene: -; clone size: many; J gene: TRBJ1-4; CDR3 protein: CASSLSEKLFF; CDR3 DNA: TGTGCCAGCAGTTTATCTGAAAAACTGTTTTTT
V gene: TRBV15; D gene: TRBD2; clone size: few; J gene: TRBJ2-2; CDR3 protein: CATSRGLAGISTGELFF; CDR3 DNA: TGTGCCACCAGCAGAGGGCTAGCGGGAATATCCACCGGGGAGCTGTTTTTT
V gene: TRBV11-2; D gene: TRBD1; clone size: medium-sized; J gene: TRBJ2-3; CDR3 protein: CASSKTGTGWGDTQYF; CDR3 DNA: TGTGCCAGCAGCAAAACCGGGACAGGGTGGGGAGATACGCAGTATTTT
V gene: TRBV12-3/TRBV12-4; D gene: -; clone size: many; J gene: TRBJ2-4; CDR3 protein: CASSFFTGNGIQYF; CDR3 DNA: TGTGCCAGCAGTTTTTTTACGGGGAACGGCATTCAGTACTTC
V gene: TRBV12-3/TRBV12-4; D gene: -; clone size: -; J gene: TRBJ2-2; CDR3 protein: CASRTPVSTGELFF; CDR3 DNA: TGTGCCAGCAGGACCCCAGTGTCTACCGGGGAGCTGTTTTTT
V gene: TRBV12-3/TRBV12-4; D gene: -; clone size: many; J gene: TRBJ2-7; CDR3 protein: CASSLQLGEQYF; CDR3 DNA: TGTGCCAGCAGTCTGCAGCTGGGAGAGCAGTACTTC
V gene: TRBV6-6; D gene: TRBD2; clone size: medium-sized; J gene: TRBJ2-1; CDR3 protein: CASSEGLAGEHPYNEQFF; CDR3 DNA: TGTGCCAGCAGTGAGGGACTAGCGGGGGAACACCCGTACAATGAGCAGTTCTTC
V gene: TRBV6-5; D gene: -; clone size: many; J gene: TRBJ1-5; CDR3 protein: CASSTTDSRNQPQHF; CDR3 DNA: TGTGCCAGCAGTACTACCGACAGCAGAAATCAGCCCCAGCATTTT
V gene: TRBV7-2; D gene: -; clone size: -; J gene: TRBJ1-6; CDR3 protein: CASSFQGWDSPLHF; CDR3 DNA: TGTGCCAGCAGCTTTCAGGGATGGGACTCACCCCTCCACTTT
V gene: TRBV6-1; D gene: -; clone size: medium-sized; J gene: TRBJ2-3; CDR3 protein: CASSEYNTDTQYF; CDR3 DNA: TGTGCCAGCAGTGAGTATAATACAGATACGCAGTATTTT
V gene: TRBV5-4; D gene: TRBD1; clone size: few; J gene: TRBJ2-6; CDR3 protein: CASSPGTGGGEANVLTF; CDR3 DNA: TGTGCCAGCAGCCCCGGGACAGGGGGTGGCGAGGCCAACGTCCTGACTTTC
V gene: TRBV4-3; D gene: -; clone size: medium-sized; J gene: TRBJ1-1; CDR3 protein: CASSQVTRTEAFF; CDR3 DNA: TGCGCCAGCAGCCAAGTAACCAGGACTGAAGCTTTCTTT
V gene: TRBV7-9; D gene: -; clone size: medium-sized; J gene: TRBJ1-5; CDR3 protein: CASSFPGDQPQHF; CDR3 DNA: TGTGCCAGCAGCTTCCCAGGTGATCAGCCCCAGCATTTT
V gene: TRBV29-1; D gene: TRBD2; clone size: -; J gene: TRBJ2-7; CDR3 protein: CSVRTSGSYEQYF; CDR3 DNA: TGCAGCGTCAGGACTAGCGGGAGTTACGAGCAGTACTTC
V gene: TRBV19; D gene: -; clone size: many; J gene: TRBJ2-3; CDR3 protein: CASSPHGDTQYF; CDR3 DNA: TGTGCCAGTAGTCCCCACGGGGATACGCAGTATTTT
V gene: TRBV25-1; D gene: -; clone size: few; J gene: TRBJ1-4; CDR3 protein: CASSEPLEQGSSEKLFF; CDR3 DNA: TGTGCCAGCAGTGAACCCCTGGAACAGGGTTCAAGTGAAAAACTGTTTTTT
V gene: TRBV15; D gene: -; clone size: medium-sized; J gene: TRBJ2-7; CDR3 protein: CATSRDGYGGRVFFHF; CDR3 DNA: TGTGCCACCAGCAGAGATGGTTACGGGGGCAGGGTGTTCTTTCACTTC
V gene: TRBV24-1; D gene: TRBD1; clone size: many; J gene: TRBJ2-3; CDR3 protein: CATSDSTRGRGIGTDTQYF; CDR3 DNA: TGTGCCACCAGTGATAGCACAAGGGGGCGAGGGATTGGCACAGATACGCAGTATTTT
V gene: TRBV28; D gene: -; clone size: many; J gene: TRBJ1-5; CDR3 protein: CASSFAGRQPQHF; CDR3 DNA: TGTGCCAGCAGTTTTGCGGGGCGTCAGCCCCAGCATTTT
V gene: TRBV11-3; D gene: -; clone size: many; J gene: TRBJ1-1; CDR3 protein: CASSLTMDTEAFF; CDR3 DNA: TGTGCCAGCAGCTTGACTATGGACACTGAAGCTTTCTTT
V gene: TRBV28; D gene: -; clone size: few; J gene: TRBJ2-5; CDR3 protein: CASISGGSAQETQYF; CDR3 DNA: TGTGCCAGCATCTCCGGGGGAAGCGCCCAAGAGACCCAGTACTTC
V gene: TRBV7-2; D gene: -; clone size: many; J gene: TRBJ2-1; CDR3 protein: CASSLVGGQSYNEQFF; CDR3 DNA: TGTGCCAGCAGCTTAGTTGGGGGGCAATCCTACAATGAGCAGTTCTTC
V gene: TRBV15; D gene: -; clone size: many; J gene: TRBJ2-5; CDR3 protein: CATSRTAPRETQYF; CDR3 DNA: TGTGCCACCAGCAGGACAGCCCCGAGGGAGACCCAGTACTTC
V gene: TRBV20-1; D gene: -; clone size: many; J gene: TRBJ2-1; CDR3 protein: CSASSDYNEQFF; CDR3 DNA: TGCAGTGCTAGTTCCGACTACAATGAGCAGTTCTTC
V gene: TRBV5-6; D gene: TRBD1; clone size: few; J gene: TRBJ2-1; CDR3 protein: CASSPKTGLVDYNEQFF; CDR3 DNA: TGTGCCAGCAGCCCTAAGACAGGGCTAGTGGACTACAATGAGCAGTTCTTC
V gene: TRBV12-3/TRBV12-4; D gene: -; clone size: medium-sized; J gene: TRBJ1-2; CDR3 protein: CASSYEGMGYGYTF; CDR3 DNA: TGTGCCAGCAGTTATGAAGGCATGGGTTATGGCTACACCTTC
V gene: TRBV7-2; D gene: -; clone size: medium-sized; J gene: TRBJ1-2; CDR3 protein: CASSRDLAGLYGYTF; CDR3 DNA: TGTGCCAGCAGCCGCGACCTAGCTGGTCTCTATGGCTACACCTTC
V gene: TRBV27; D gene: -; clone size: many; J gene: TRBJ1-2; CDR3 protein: CASSFKPGDLYGYTF; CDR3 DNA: TGTGCCAGCAGTTTTAAACCAGGGGACCTCTATGGCTACACCTTC
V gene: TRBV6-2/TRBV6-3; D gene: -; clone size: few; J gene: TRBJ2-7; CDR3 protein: CASSYGTYEQYF; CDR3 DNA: TGTGCCAGCAGTTACGGGACATACGAGCAGTACTTC
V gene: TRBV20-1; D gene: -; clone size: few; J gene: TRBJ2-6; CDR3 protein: CSARTGTPNSGANVLTF; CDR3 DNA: TGCAGTGCTAGAACAGGAACCCCCAACTCTGGGGCCAACGTCCTGACTTTC
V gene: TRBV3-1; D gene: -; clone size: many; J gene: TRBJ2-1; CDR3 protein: CASSQVSSFFYNEQFF; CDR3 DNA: TGTGCCAGCAGCCAAGTTTCCTCCTTCTTTTACAATGAGCAGTTCTTC
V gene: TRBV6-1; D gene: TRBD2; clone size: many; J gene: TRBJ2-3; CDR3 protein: CATRESGGYTDTQYF; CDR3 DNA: TGTGCCACCCGTGAAAGCGGGGGGTACACAGATACGCAGTATTTT